This T cell receptor beta chain is drawn from a study of blood T cells in healthy people across ages. Study-level background: Per two T cells, template switching captured roughly one barcoded beta molecule.

The CDR3 runs 14 residues. Germline V gene sequence: CDR1 SGDLS, CDR2 YYNGEE. In its sample, this clonotype was seen a few times. Antigen: not known. A second roughly 6 to 11 cycle PCR used barcoded and J-beta primers. Via MiXCR, TCRdb re-called the 5' RACE reads, giving one row per CDR3 protein. The sample records 700,000 to 1,000,000 distinct CDR3 sequences, around two fifths being singletons. Peripheral blood samples of around 11 milliliters were drawn from each donor. Whole-study results and caveats: The long-lived group displayed more naive CD4+ cells, plus higher diversity, than the aged donors did.

The source material was blood. The receptor's source is a man aged 60 to 69 in good health. The V and J genes are TRBV9 and TRBJ2-7; a weak D match, TRBD2 (6 bases). Gene TRBJ2-5 matches the end of the DNA better, so the J call may be wrong. CDR3 in amino acids: CASSLGLTQETQYF. CDR3 nucleotide sequence: TGTGCCAGCAGCTTGGGACTTACCCAAGAGACCCAGTACTTC.